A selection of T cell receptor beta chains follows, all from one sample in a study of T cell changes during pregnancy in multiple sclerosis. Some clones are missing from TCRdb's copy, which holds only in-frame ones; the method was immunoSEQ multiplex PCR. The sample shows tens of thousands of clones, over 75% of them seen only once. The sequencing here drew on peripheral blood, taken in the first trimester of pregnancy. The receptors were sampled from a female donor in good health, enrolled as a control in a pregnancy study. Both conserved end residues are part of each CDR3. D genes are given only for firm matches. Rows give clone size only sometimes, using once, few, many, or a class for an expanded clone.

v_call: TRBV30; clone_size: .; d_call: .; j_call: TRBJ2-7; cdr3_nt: TGTGCCTGGAAGACGGGTACCTACGAGCAGTACTTC; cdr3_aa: CAWKTGTYEQYF
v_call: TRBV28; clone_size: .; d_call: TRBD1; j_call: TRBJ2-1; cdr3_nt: TGTGCCAGCAGTTTTATTCAGGGGGCGATGAACAATGAGCAGTTCTTC; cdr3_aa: CASSFIQGAMNNEQFF
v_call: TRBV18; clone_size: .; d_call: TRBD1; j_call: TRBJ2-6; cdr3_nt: TGTGCCAGCTCACCAGGGACAGGGGAGTCTGGGGCCAACGTCCTGACTTTC; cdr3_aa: CASSPGTGESGANVLTF
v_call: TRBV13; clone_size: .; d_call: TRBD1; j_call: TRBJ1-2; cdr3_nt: TGTGCCAGCAGCCCTCGGGACAGTGCTGGCTACACCTTC; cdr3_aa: CASSPRDSAGYTF
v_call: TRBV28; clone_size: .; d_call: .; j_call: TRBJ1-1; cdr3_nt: TGTGCCAGCAGTTTCACAGGGCGAACTGAAGCTTTCTTT; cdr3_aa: CASSFTGRTEAFF
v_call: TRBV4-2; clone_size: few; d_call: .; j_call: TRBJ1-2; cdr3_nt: TGTGCCAGCAGCCTGGATCAACAGCAGAACTATGGCTACACCTTC; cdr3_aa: CASSLDQQQNYGYTF
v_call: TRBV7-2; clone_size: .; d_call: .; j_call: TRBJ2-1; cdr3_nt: TGTGCCAGCAGCTCCGAGGGTGCCTCCTACAATGAGCAGTTCTTC; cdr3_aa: CASSSEGASYNEQFF
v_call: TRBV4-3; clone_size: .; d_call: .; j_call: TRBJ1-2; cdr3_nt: TGCGCCAGCAGCCAAACGATGGCCTCTAACTATGGCTACACCTTC; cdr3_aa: CASSQTMASNYGYTF
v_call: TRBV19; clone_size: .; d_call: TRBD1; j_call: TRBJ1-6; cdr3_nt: TGTGCCAGTAGTGCGGGAGGACAGGGGGCGCGTTCACCCCTCCACTTT; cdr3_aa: CASSAGGQGARSPLHF
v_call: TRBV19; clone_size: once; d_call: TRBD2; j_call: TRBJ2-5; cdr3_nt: TGTGCCAGTAAAGGATTAGCGGGGGGTAGGACCCAGTACTTC; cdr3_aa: CASKGLAGGRTQYF
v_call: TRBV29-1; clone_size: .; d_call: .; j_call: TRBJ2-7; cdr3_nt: TGCAGCGTCATCGGGGACTCTGTCTACGAGCAGTACTTC; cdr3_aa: CSVIGDSVYEQYF
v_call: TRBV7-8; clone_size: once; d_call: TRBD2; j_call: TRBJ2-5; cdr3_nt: TGTGCCAGCAGCCCCGGGACTAGCGTCCAAGAGACCCAGTACTTC; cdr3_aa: CASSPGTSVQETQYF
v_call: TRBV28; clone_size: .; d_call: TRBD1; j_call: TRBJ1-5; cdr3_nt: TGTGCCAGCACGGCAGGGGGCGAGTATCAGCCCCAGCATTTT; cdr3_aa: CASTAGGEYQPQHF
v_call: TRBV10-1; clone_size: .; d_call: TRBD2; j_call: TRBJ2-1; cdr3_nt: TGCGCCAGCAGTGAGACGATACTAGCGGGTAACAATGAGCAGTTCTTC; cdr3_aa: CASSETILAGNNEQFF
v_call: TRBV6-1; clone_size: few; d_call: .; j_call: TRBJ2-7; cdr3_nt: TGTGCCAGCAGTGAAGGTCGAGGAGGTAGCGTGTACGAGCAGTACTTC; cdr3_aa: CASSEGRGGSVYEQYF
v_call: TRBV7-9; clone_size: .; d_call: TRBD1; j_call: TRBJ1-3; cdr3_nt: TGTGCCAGCAGAGCCGGGACAGCTGGAAACACCATATATTTT; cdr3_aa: CASRAGTAGNTIYF
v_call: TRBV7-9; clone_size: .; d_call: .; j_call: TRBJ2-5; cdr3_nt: TGTGCCAGCAGCTTAGGACAGATCCAAGAGACCCAGTACTTC; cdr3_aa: CASSLGQIQETQYF
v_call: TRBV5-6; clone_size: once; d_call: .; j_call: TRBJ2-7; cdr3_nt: TGTGCCAGCACCTTTGGGGGAGGCTACGAGCAGTACTTC; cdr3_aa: CASTFGGGYEQYF
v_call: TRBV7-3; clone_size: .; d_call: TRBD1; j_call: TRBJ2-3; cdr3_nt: TGTGCCAGCAGCTTAGGGTTTGGCAGGGGGACAGATACGCAGTATTTT; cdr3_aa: CASSLGFGRGTDTQYF
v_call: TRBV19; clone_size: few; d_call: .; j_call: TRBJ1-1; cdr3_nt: TGTGCCAGTAGTTCCTACAGTGAAGCTTTCTTT; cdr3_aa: CASSSYSEAFF
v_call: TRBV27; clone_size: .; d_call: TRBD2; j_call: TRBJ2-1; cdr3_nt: TGTGCCAGCAGGACTAGCGGGGGGGGTGAGCAGTTCTTC; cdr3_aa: CASRTSGGGEQFF
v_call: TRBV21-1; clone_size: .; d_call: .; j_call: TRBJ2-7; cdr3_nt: TGTGCCAGCAGCATCCAGGGTATCACCTACGAGCAGTACTTC; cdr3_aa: CASSIQGITYEQYF
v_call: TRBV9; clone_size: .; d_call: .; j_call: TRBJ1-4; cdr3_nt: TGTGCCAGCAGCCCACAGGGCGGGAATGAAAAACTGTTTTTT; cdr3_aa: CASSPQGGNEKLFF
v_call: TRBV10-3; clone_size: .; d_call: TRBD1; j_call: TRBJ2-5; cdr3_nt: TGTGCCATCAGCTACCGGGACAGGGGGCCAGGTCGTCGGGAGACCCAGTACTTC; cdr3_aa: CAISYRDRGPGRRETQYF
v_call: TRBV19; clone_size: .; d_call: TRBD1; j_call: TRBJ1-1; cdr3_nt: TGTGCCAGTAATGGACAGGGGGCAACTGAAGCTTTCTTT; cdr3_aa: CASNGQGATEAFF
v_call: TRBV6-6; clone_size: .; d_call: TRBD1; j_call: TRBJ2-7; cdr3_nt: TGTGCCAGCAGGATCACGGACAGGCTTCATCCGGGCGAGCAGTACTTC; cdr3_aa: CASRITDRLHPGEQYF
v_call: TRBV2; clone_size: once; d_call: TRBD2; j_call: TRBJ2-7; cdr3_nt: TGTGCCAGCAGCGGAGGCTCGCGACTAGCGGGACCGGTCGAGCAGTACTTC; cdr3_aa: CASSGGSRLAGPVEQYF
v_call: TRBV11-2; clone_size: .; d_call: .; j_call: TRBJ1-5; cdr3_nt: TGTGCCAGCAGCTTACTGGCGGGGGCGAGTCAGCCCCAGCATTTT; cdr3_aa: CASSLLAGASQPQHF
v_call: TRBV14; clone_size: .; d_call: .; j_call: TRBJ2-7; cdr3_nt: TGTGCCAGCAGCCACGAGGACTATTCCTACGAGCAGTACTTC; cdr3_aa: CASSHEDYSYEQYF
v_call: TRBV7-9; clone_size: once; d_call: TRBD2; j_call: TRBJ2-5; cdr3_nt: TGTGCCAGCAGCCGCCGAGCGGGAGGGCCCACACAAGAGACCCAGTACTTC; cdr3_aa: CASSRRAGGPTQETQYF
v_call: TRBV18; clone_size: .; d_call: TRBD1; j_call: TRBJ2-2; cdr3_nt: TGTGCCAGCTCACCCCGGGACAGGGGGAACACCGGGGAGCTGTTTTTT; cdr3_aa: CASSPRDRGNTGELFF
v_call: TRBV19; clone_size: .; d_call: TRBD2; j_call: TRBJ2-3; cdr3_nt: TGTGCCAGTAGTCTTCCGGGACTAGCGGGGGACACAGATACGCAGTATTTT; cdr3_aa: CASSLPGLAGDTDTQYF
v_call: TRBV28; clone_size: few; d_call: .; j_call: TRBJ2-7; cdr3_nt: TGTGCCAGCAGTTTGGGCGGACAGCTCTCCTACGAGCAGTACTTC; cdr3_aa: CASSLGGQLSYEQYF
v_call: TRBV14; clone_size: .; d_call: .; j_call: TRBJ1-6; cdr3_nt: TGTGCCAGCAGCCAAGGGGTGCTTAGACAGTCACCCCTCCACTTT; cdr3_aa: CASSQGVLRQSPLHF
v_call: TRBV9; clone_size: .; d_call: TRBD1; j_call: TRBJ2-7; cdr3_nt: TGTGCCAGCAGCGTAGGGGACAGGGTTAATGAGCAGTACTTC; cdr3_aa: CASSVGDRVNEQYF
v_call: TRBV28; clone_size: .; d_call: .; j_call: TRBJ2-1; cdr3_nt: TGTGCCAGCAGTCCCATGTATGAGCAGTTCTTC; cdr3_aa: CASSPMYEQFF
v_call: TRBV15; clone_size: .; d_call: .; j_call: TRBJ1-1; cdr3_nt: TGTGCCACCAGCAGAGTCATTGTGAGGCAGTCGACCACTGAAGCTTTCTTT; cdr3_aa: CATSRVIVRQSTTEAFF
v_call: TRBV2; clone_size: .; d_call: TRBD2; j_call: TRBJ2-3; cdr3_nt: TGTGCCAGCAGTGAGCTAGCGGGGGCTAGCACAGATACGCAGTATTTT; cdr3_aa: CASSELAGASTDTQYF
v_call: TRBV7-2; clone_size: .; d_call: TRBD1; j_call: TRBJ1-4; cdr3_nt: TGTGCCAGCAGCGTCGACAGGGGGAGGAATGAAAAACTGTTTTTT; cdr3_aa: CASSVDRGRNEKLFF
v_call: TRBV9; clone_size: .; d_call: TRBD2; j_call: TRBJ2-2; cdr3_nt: TGTGCCAGCAGCGTAGAGGAGGCGGGGGGGAACACCGGGGAGCTGTTTTTT; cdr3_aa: CASSVEEAGGNTGELFF
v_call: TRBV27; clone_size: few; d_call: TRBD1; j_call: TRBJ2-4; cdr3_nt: TGTGCCAGCAGTTCAACGGGACAGGGGGTTCAGTACTTC; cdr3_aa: CASSSTGQGVQYF
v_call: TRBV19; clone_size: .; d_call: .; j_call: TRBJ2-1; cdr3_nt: TGTGCCAGTAGTCGGGGTGCGGCGGGTGAGCAGTTCTTC; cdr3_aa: CASSRGAAGEQFF
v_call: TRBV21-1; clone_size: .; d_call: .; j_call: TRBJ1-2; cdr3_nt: TGTGCCAGCAGCAAAGGGAGGGCAGGGAGCGGGGGCTACACCTTC; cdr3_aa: CASSKGRAGSGGYTF
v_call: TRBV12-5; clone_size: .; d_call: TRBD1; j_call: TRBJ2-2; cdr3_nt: TGTGCTAGTGGTTCCGGGACAGCCGGAGGGGAGCTGTTTTTT; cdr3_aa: CASGSGTAGGELFF